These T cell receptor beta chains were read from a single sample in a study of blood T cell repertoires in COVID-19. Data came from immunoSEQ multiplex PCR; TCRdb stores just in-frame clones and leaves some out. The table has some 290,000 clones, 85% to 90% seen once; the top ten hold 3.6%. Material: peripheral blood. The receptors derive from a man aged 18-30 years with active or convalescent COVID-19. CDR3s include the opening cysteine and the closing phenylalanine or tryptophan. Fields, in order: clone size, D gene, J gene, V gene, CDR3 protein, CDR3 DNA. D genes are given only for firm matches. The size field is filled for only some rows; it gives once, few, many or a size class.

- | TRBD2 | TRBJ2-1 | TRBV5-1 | CASSLTSGANEQFF | TGCGCCAGCAGCCTCACTAGCGGCGCCAATGAGCAGTTCTTC
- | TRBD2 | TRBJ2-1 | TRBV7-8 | CASSFRLAGKEQFF | TGTGCCAGCAGCTTCAGACTAGCGGGAAAGGAGCAGTTCTTC
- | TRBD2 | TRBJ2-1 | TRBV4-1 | CASSYREGPYNEQFF | TGCGCCAGCAGTTATCGGGAGGGCCCCTACAATGAGCAGTTCTTC
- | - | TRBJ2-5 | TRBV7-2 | CASSFGLTFQETQYF | TGTGCCAGCAGCTTCGGACTCACTTTCCAAGAGACCCAGTACTTC
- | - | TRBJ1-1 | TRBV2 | CASRRFGQGGTEAFF | TGTGCCAGCAGGAGGTTCGGGCAGGGTGGCACTGAAGCTTTCTTT
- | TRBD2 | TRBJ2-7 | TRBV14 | CASSRGTSGFLDEQYF | TGTGCCAGCAGTCGGGGGACTAGCGGCTTCCTAGACGAGCAGTACTTC
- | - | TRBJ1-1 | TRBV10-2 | CASSQGGTEAFF | TGCGCCAGCAGCCAGGGAGGAACTGAGGCTTTCTTT
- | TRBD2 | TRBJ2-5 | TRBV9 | CASSPTSGGARETQYF | TGTGCCAGCAGCCCAACTAGCGGGGGGGCGCGGGAGACCCAGTACTTC
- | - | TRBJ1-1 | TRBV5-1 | CASSQLNWDTEAFF | TGCGCCAGCAGCCAACTAAACTGGGACACTGAAGCTTTCTTT
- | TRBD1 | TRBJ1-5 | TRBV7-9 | CASRFYRGGNQPQHF | TGTGCCAGCAGATTCTACAGGGGCGGCAATCAGCCCCAGCATTTT
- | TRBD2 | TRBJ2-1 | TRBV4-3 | CASSQASTSDNYNEQFF | TGCGCCAGCAGCCAAGCCTCCACTAGCGACAACTACAATGAGCAGTTCTTC
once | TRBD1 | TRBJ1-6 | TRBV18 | CASSPPGQGGSPLHF | TGTGCCAGCTCACCACCGGGACAGGGAGGCTCACCCCTCCACTTT
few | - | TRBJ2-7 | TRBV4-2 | CASSHDTTVPYEQYF | TGTGCCAGCAGCCATGATACGACAGTCCCCTACGAGCAGTACTTC
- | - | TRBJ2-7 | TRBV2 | CASIPDDGSSYEQYF | TGTGCCAGCATTCCCGACGACGGGTCTTCATACGAGCAGTACTTC
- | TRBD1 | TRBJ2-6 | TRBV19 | CASSMGQAGANVLTF | TGTGCCAGTAGTATGGGACAGGCTGGGGCCAACGTCCTGACTTTC
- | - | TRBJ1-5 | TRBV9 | CASSSGENQPQHF | TGTGCCAGCAGCTCGGGGGAAAATCAGCCCCAGCATTTT
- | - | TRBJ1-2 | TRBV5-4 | CATTSGGAHNYGYTF | TGTGCCACCACTTCGGGGGGGGCTCACAACTATGGCTACACCTTC
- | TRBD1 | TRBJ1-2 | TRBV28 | CASSLRGLFNRETF | TGTGCCAGCAGTCTCAGGGGGCTTTTCAATAGGGAGACCTTC
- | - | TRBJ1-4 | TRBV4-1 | CASSQDPGGGLKKLFF | TGCGCCAGCAGCCAAGATCCGGGCGGGGGCTTAAAAAAACTGTTTTTT
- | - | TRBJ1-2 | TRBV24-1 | CATSETGYYGYTF | TGTGCCACCAGTGAAACAGGGTACTATGGCTACACCTTC
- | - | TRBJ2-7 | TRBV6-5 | CASSRTGNYEQYF | TGTGCCAGCAGCAGGACGGGAAACTACGAGCAGTACTTC
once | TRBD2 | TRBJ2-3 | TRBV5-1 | CASSLEGLARDTQYF | TGCGCCAGCAGCTTGGAGGGACTAGCGAGAGATACGCAGTATTTT
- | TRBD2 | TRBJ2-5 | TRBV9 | CASSVGGRAQETQYF | TGTGCCAGCAGCGTAGGTGGGAGGGCCCAAGAGACCCAGTACTTC
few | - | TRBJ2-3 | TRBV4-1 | CASRPGTYPSGDTQYF | TGCGCCAGCAGGCCCGGGACATACCCCTCGGGGGATACGCAGTATTTT
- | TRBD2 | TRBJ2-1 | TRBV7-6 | CASSLGLAGGGEQFF | TGTGCCAGCAGTCTGGGACTAGCGGGAGGAGGTGAGCAGTTCTTC
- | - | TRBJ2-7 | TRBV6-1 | CASSEFGGRYEQYF | TGTGCCAGCAGTGAATTCGGAGGGCGCTACGAGCAGTACTTC
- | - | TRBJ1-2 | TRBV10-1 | CARNIKPTETSFGYTF | TGCGCCAGAAACATAAAGCCGACAGAAACATCCTTTGGCTACACCTTC
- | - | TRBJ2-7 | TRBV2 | CASRDMSEQYF | TGTGCCAGCCGGGACATGTCCGAGCAGTACTTC
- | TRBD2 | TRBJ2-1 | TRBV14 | CASSQELAGVRPYNEQFF | TGTGCCAGCAGCCAAGAACTAGCGGGGGTCCGCCCCTACAATGAGCAGTTCTTC
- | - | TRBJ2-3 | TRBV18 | CASSPYTDTQYF | TGTGCCAGCTCACCGTACACAGATACGCAGTATTTT
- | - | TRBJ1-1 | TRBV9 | CASGREGVTEAFF | TGTGCCAGTGGACGGGAGGGGGTCACTGAAGCTTTCTTT
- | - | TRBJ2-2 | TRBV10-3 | CAISDLSPQGTGELFF | TGTGCCATCAGTGATTTGAGCCCTCAGGGGACCGGGGAGCTGTTTTTT
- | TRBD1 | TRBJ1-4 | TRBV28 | CASSLQGATNEKLFF | TGTGCCAGCAGTCTACAGGGGGCGACTAATGAAAAACTGTTTTTT
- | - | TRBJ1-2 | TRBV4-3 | CASSQGVTGSGYGYTF | TGCGCCAGCAGCCAAGGGGTTACAGGGTCGGGATATGGCTACACCTTC
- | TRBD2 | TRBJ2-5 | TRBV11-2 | CASSFGTSGGGETQYF | TGTGCCAGCAGCTTTGGGACTAGCGGAGGGGGAGAGACCCAGTACTTC
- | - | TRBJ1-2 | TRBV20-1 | CSGPAAGGYTF | TGCAGTGGGCCGGCGGCCGGAGGCTACACCTTC
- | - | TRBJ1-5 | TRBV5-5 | CASSPYSNQPQHF | TGTGCCAGCAGCCCGTATAGCAATCAGCCCCAGCATTTT
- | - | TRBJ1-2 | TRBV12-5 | CASGLGGLGYTF | TGTGCTAGTGGTTTGGGAGGTCTAGGCTACACCTTC
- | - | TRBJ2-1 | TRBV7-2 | CASSLVAANEQFF | TGTGCCAGCAGCTTGGTAGCAGCCAATGAGCAGTTCTTC
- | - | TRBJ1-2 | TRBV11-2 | CASSQGLYGYTF | TGTGCCAGCAGCCAGGGACTCTATGGCTACACCTTC
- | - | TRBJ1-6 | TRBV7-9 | CASSLWDTRDNSPLHF | TGTGCCAGCAGCTTATGGGACACCCGAGATAATTCACCCCTCCACTTT
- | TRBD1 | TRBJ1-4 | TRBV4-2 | CASSQGTGTEKLFF | TGTGCCAGCAGCCAAGGGACAGGGACGGAAAAACTGTTTTTT
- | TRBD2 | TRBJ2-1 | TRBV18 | CASSPSLAGAHEQFF | TGTGCCAGCTCACCGTCCCTAGCGGGAGCACATGAGCAGTTCTTC
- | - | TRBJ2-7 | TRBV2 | CASRGYEQYF | TGTGCCAGCCGGGGCTACGAGCAGTACTTC
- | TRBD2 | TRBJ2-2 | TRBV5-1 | CASSLGTSPGELFF | TGCGCCAGCAGCTTGGGGACTAGCCCCGGGGAGCTGTTTTTT
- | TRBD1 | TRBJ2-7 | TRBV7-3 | CASSFSFATGSYEQYF | TGTGCCAGCAGCTTTTCCTTTGCGACAGGGTCTTACGAGCAGTACTTC
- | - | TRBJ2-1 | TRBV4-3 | CASSQEAGLGQFF | TGCGCCAGCAGCCAAGAGGCGGGGTTGGGTCAGTTCTTC
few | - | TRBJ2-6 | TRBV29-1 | CSVVRSGANVLTF | TGCAGCGTTGTAAGGAGCGGGGCCAACGTCCTGACTTTC
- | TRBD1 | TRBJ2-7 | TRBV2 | CASTGGGYEQYF | TGTGCCAGCACAGGGGGCGGTTACGAGCAGTACTTC